A single TCR beta chain is shown here with its context. These data are taken from a study of blood T cell repertoires in COVID-19. Data came from immunoSEQ multiplex PCR; TCRdb stores just in-frame clones and leaves some out. This sample has around 200,000 clones, with approximately 87% found just once. Seattle cases were enrolled at active infection and followed longitudinally. The CDR3 covers 15 residues. Trimming took 0 bases from V and 0 from J, leaving 9 bases between them. Germline CDR1 and CDR2: LGHNA and YNFKEQ. The genes are TRBV4-2 and TRBJ2-7, with D possibly being TRBD1 (5 bases). The specimen sequenced was peripheral blood. The TCR originated in a woman in her fifties or sixties with COVID-19, enrolled during active disease. CDR3 loop: CASSQDQDISYEQYF. In DNA form, the CDR3 reads TGTGCCAGCAGCCAAGACCAGGACATCTCCTACGAGCAGTACTTC.